This entry describes one T cell receptor beta chain. Antigen: not known. The record originates from a study of human T cells and chemical hapten exposure. In the study overall: From small differences in pooled library volume came most of the variation in per-sample TCR yields.

The library attached unique molecular identifiers to individual cDNA molecules. TCRdb fed the 5' RACE reads into MiXCR, producing one record per CDR3 protein. The sample includes under 150,000 distinct CDR3 sequences, approximately 20% seen only once; the top ten take approximately 2.6%. It was unfractionated whole blood from which total RNA was extracted. General study points: Among TCRs, those above 1 in 1000 frequency were unaffected by DPC sensitization.

This CDR3 has 11 residues. V was cut by 3 bases and J by 14 bases, with 8 bases left in between. The V gene's germline CDR1 is MNHNS and CDR2 SASEGT. V is TRBV6-1 and J is TRBJ1-6; no definite D call. The receptor was derived from a human donor in good health. Here the CDR3 DNA reads TGTGCCAGCAGTGAGGCGATGGCCCTCCACTTT. Protein product: CASSEAMALHF.